One and the same sample provided the 14 T cell receptor beta chains below, sequenced in a study of T cell changes during pregnancy in multiple sclerosis. Repertoires were generated with immunoSEQ multiplex PCR, while TCRdb's copy carries only in-frame clones and drops some. The repertoire includes 70,000 to 90,000 clones, 93% of them detected once, and around 0.75% sits in the top ten. The sequencing here drew on peripheral blood, taken in the second trimester of pregnancy. The source of these receptors is a female donor in good health, enrolled as a control in a pregnancy study.

The chain joins TRBV4-2 to TRBJ1-2, with D possibly being TRBD1 (6 bases). In germline, CDR1 is LGHNA, CDR2 YNFKEQ. The CDR3 has 15 residues. Deletions cut 2 bases from V and 0 bases from J, with 10 bases between. The CDR3 loop reads CASSQTTGSNYGYTF. The CDR3 DNA reads as TGTGCCAGCAGCCAAACGACAGGTTCTAACTATGGCTACACCTTC.

The chain recombines TRBV18 with TRBJ1-1; perhaps TRBD1 as D (5 bases). The V end was cut by 3 bases, the J end by 1 base, with 12 bases between. This CDR3 has 15 amino acids. Germline V CDR1 and CDR2: KGHSH, LQKENI. CDR3 sequence: CASSPLGPANTEAFF. DNA of the CDR3: TGTGCCAGCTCACCTTTGGGGCCGGCGAACACTGAAGCTTTCTTT.

In its sample, this clone was seen once. The rearrangement uses TRBV11-3 and TRBJ1-2; the match to TRBD1 covers 7 bases. Germline V gene data show CDR1 as SGHNT and CDR2 as YENEEA. V was clipped by 3 bases and J by 6 bases; unmatched bases: 1. The CDR3 has 12 amino acids. For the CDR3, the DNA is TGTGCCAGCAGCTTCGACAGGGATGGCTACACCTTC. This translates into CASSFDRDGYTF.

This rearrangement joins TRBV29-1 to TRBJ2-7; 7 positions agree with TRBD1. The V segment lost 0 bases and the J segment 9 bases; nucleotides outside the gene matches: 14. Germline V lookup: CDR1 SQVTM, CDR2 ANQGSEA. This CDR3 contains 15 residues. This chain's CDR3 is CSVEDPGTALPGQYF. The CDR3 coding sequence is TGCAGCGTTGAAGATCCCGGGACAGCACTTCCGGGGCAGTACTTC.

This clone was seen once. The rearrangement links TRBV6-5 to TRBJ2-5, with D maybe TRBD2 (5 bases). This CDR3 is 14 amino acids long. Germline V lookup: CDR1 MNHEY, CDR2 SVGAGI. V was pared by 9 bases and J by 3 bases, with 17 bases between. In DNA, the CDR3 is TGTGCCAGTGGGAGAAACCCTGGAAAAGAGACCCAGTACTTC. Protein: CASGRNPGKETQYF.

This rearrangement joins TRBV6-5 to TRBJ2-3; no reliable D call. The CDR3 covers 14 residues. V was shortened by 0 bases and J by 5 bases, with 9 bases between the two germline ends. CDR1 MNHEY and CDR2 SVGAGI come from the germline V gene. The CDR3 reads CASSYSLRRDTQYF. DNA of the CDR3: TGTGCCAGCAGTTACTCGCTACGTCGAGATACGCAGTATTTT.

This chain joins TRBV30 and TRBJ2-5, with 9 bases matching TRBD2. J lost 4 bases, V lost 2 bases, and 8 bases had no gene match. The CDR3 has 15 amino acids. Germline CDR1 and CDR2: GTSNPN and SVGIG (reference sequence). The CDR3: CAWSFEAGGVETQYF. DNA for the CDR3: TGTGCCTGGAGTTTCGAAGCGGGGGGAGTAGAGACCCAGTACTTC.

About this clone itself: The junction and the germline gene differ at one end; a read error may be behind it. The V and J genes are TRBV30 and TRBJ1-1; D is uncertain. The CDR3 extends over 13 amino acids. CDR1 and CDR2 from the germline V gene are GTSNPN and SVGIG (reference sequence). The CDR3 sequence is CAGRRSMNTEAFF. Here the CDR3 DNA reads TGTGCCGGGAGGCGGAGTATGAACACTGAAGCTTTCTTT.

The V call is TRBV7-9, the J call TRBJ2-3; D may be TRBD2 (7 bases). The V gene's germline CDR1 is SEHNR and CDR2 FQNEAQ (reference sequence). Trimming stripped 5 bases from V and 1 base from J, with 16 bases between. This CDR3 has 16 residues. CDR3 nucleotides: TGTGCCAGCAGCCCACGGGGGCTAGCGGGCACAGATACGCAGTATTTT. This codes for CASSPRGLAGTDTQYF. Full variable domain (remainder filled in from reference TRBV7-9 and TRBJ2-3): DTGVSQNPRHKITKRGQNVTFRCDPISEHNRLYWYRQTLGQGPEFLTYFQNEAQLEKSRLLSDRFSAERPKGSFSTLEIQRTEQGDSAMYLCASSPRGLAGTDTQYFGPGTRLTVL.

The chain couples TRBV5-1 to TRBJ1-5; tentative D call: TRBD1 (5 bases). Germline loops: CDR1 SGHRS, CDR2 YFSETQ. Trimming removed 4 bases at V and 4 bases at J, with 18 bases between. CDR3 size: 16 residues. CDR3 bases: TGCGCCAGCAGCCGAGACGGACGACAGAGTAATCAGCCCCAGCATTTT. Its protein is CASSRDGRQSNQPQHF.

In nucleotides, the CDR3 is TGTGCCAGCAGCGTGGGACAGGGGGTTAAGGTCGGGGAGCTGTTTTTT. The encoded protein is CASSVGQGVKVGELFF. V is TRBV5-4 and J is TRBJ2-2, with 11 bases matching TRBD1. This CDR3 is 16 amino acids long. CDR1 and CDR2 from the germline V gene are SGHNT and YYREEE (reference sequence). V shed 4 bases, J shed 7 bases, and the junction held 9 bases outside the gene matches.

The chain combines TRBV2 with TRBJ2-1; no reliable D call. This CDR3 comprises 12 residues. Deletions cut 6 bases from V and 1 base from J, with 4 bases between. Germline V gene lookup returns CDR1 SNHLY and CDR2 FYNNEI. The CDR3 is CASSRSYNEQFF. CDR3 nucleotide sequence: TGTGCCAGCAGCAGGTCCTACAATGAGCAGTTCTTC.

This clone came up a few times. The chain combines TRBV6-5 with TRBJ1-1; 8 bases are a match to TRBD1. The V gene end was trimmed by 7 bases and the J gene end by 1 base; junction bases not matched to a gene: 5. Germline values: CDR1 MNHEY, CDR2 SVGAGI. This CDR3 is built from 14 residues. As DNA, the CDR3 is TGTGCCAGCACGTCGACAGGGGCGAACACTGAAGCTTTCTTT. This sequence encodes CASTSTGANTEAFF.

This chain connects TRBV9 to TRBJ2-7, with D possibly TRBD2 on 6 matching bases. The V end lost 5 bases, the J end lost 6 bases, and 15 bases lay between the germline ends. The CDR3 consists of 13 residues. CDR1 is SGDLS, CDR2 YYNGEE, per germline. As DNA, the CDR3 is TGTGCCAGCAGAGCCGGGACTCCCTTCGAGCAGTACTTC. Encoded protein: CASRAGTPFEQYF.